This section outlines one TCR beta chain sequence together with its context. Its antigen remains unknown. Other DNA sequences in the same sample also yield this CDR3. The sample originates from a study of shared clonotypes between healthy human individuals. As for the study in general: Plates per donor: three CD4 naive, three CD4 memory, two CD8 naive, one CD8 memory.

Naive CD8 cells, CD45RO-negative and positively selected for CCR7, excluded terminally differentiated effector memory CD45RA+ cells. Study-level points and caveats: Rarefaction gave evidence that sorted-subset sequencing remained incomplete despite large depth. The study drew on few donors, limiting represented genetic and exposure-history diversity.

TCRdb's table, derived via immunoSEQ multiplex PCR, lists solely in-frame clones and lacks some. The table records around 2,000,000 clones, roughly 91% of them present only once. The TCR comes from a young man in good health. Some clones in this sample may be carry-over from other donors' samples. The sample was naive CD8+ T cells from PBMCs.

This chain's CDR3 is CASSLAPENTEAFF. In nucleotides, the CDR3 is TGTGCCAGCAGCTTAGCGCCCGAGAACACTGAAGCTTTCTTT. The chain is built from TRBV7-9 and TRBJ1-1; no definite D call. Germline CDR1 is SEHNR and CDR2 is FQNEAQ (reference sequence). CDR3 length: 14 amino acids. Deletions cut 0 bases from V and 1 base from J, with 6 bases between.